This TCR beta chain was sequenced for a study of shared clonotypes between healthy human individuals. Findings and limits, study-wide: Depth was large, yet rarefaction showed that sorted-subset sequencing was incomplete.

Each subset's genomic DNA was split evenly across several immunoSEQ plates. The data were produced by immunoSEQ multiplex PCR, yet TCRdb's version contains in-frame clones alone and is incomplete. The sample lists about 1,800,000 clones; roughly 95% were seen once. Positively selected for CCR7, the CD45RO-negative cells used as naive CD8 cells excluded terminally differentiated effector memory CD45RA+ cells. Study donors comprised healthy, HIV-negative adults devoid of recent acute infection or vaccination. The ends were cut back, 3 bases at V and 7 bases at J, with 10 bases in the middle. Germline V lookup: CDR1 SQVTM, CDR2 ANQGSEA. CDR3 length: 12 amino acids. As to this clone: Its antigen remains unknown.

The receptor was derived from a man aged 18 to 29 in good health. This chain joins TRBV29-1 and TRBJ2-1; a weak D match, TRBD2 (6 bases). Sequencing input: naive CD8+ T cells sorted from blood. CDR3 coding DNA: TGCAGCGTTGAGTTTGGGGGGAATGAGCAGTTCTTC. Protein: CSVEFGGNEQFF.